The 15 T cell receptor beta chains presented below share a single source sample, sequenced in a study of T cell clonality in common variable immunodeficiency (dated by TCRdb to 2015 to 2017). Library prep was done by the immunoSEQ multiplex PCR assay. The immuneACCESS repertoire file appears here via TCRdb, limited to in-frame rearrangements. These files lack a portion of the clones; in checked studies, under half of the deficit traces to unresolved V genes, and the cause of the others is not known. The sample counts 45,000 to 70,000 clones, each observed more than once. About 5% of the sample rests with the top ten. The sequencing sample was made of peripheral blood mononuclear cells. These TCRs come from a person aged 18 to 75 in good health.

There are many counts of this clone. The observed sequence ends 3 residues before the CDR3 terminus, with the missing tail filled in from the germline J gene. The chain combines TRBV5-1 with TRBJ2-3, with 7 bases aligning to TRBD2. The length of the CDR3 is 15 residues. Germline CDR1 and CDR2: SGHRS and YFSETQ. Trimming took 4 bases from V and 0 from J; bases not matched to a gene: 5. The DNA read from the CDR3 is TGCGCCAGCAGCCGTTCGACTAGCAGCACAGATACG. As protein: CASSRSTSSTDT. The whole CDR3 protein is CASSRSTSSTDTQYF. Full variable domain (rest looked up from reference TRBV5-1 and TRBJ2-3): KAGVTQTPRYLIKTRGQQVTLSCSPISGHRSVSWYQQTPGQGLQFLFEYFSETQRNKGNFPGRFSGRQFSNSRSEMNVSTLELGDSALYLCASSRSTSSTDTQYFGPGTRLTVL.

This clone was seen repeatedly, ten times or more. The read ends 3 residues shy of where the CDR3 ends; the end is completed using the germline J gene. The chain uses TRBV11-2 and TRBJ1-3; no clear D. The CDR3 has 13 residues. V was shortened by 2 bases and J by 0 bases, with 2 bases between the two germline ends. Germline V gene lookup returns CDR1 SGHAT and CDR2 FQNNGV. CDR3 DNA, as far as it was read: TGTGCCAGCAGCTTACTCTCTGGAAACACC. It encodes CASSLLSGNT. In full, the CDR3 is CASSLLSGNTIYF.

This clone occurred many times. The read finishes 3 residues shy of the CDR3 end, and the germline J gene is used to complete it. The chain recombines TRBV28 with TRBJ2-3; 7 bases fit TRBD1. V lost 3 bases and J lost 2; bases outside the gene matches: 5. Germline V lookup: CDR1 MDHEN, CDR2 SYDVKM. The CDR3 is 15 residues long. This CDR3 is CASSFGGQPTDTQYF. Partial CDR3 DNA: TGTGCCAGCAGTTTTGGGGGACAGCCCACAGATACG.

This clone was observed many times. With the read ending 3 residues before the CDR3 end, the germline J gene is used to fill in that end. This chain uses TRBV20-1 with TRBJ2-2, with 9 bases that match TRBD1. Germline V gives CDR1 DFQATT, CDR2 SNEGSKA (reference sequence). Losses at the gene ends were 6 bases for V and 7 bases for J; bases not matched to a gene: 9. This CDR3 contains 14 residues. The part of the CDR3 DNA that was read is TGCAGTGCCAAGGGGACAGGGACCGGCGGGGAG. It codes for CSAKGTGTGGE. The full CDR3 reads CSAKGTGTGGELFF.

This clone was seen ten or more times. The read terminates 3 residues ahead of where the CDR3 ends, so the germline J gene completes it. The rearrangement uses TRBV30 and TRBJ1-6; TRBD1 matches at 9 bases. The CDR3 runs to 13 residues. Germline CDR1 and CDR2: GTSNPN and SVGIG (reference sequence). Trimming at V came to 1 base and at J to 8 bases, leaving 0 bases not matched to a gene. The CDR3 sequence is CAWSGTGDSPLHF. CDR3 bases read: TGTGCCTGGAGTGGGACAGGGGATTCACCC. Filled out from reference TRBV30 and TRBJ1-6, the complete variable domain reads SQTIHQWPATLVQPVGSPLSLECTVEGTSNPNLYWYRQAAGRGLQLLFYSVGIGQISSEVPQNLSASRPQDRQFILSSKKLLLSDSGFYLCAWSGTGDSPLHFGNGTRLTVT.

This clone was detected many times. The CDR3 end is not reached by the read, which stops 3 residues before it; the germline J gene fills it in. The V call is TRBV10-3, the J call TRBJ2-1; tentative D call: TRBD1 (6 bases). The CDR3 runs to 13 residues. V dropped 6 bases and J dropped 7 bases, with 13 bases sitting between them. Germline CDR1 reads ENHRY; CDR2 reads SYGVKD. Partial CDR3 DNA: TGTGCCATCAGCGATTACAGGGAAAATGAG. Amino acids: CAISDYRENE. The full CDR3 is CAISDYRENEQFF.

This clone was seen many times. The read comes to an end 3 residues before the CDR3 does, leaving the germline J gene to fill in the end. The V gene is TRBV19, the J gene TRBJ1-2, with 9 positions matching TRBD1. CDR1 LNHDA and CDR2 SQIVND come from the germline V gene (reference sequence). This CDR3 is built from 17 residues. V dropped 2 bases and J dropped 6; count of bases not matched to a gene: 13. CDR3 residues: CASSIRRGQGRSHGYTF. The covered CDR3 bases are TGTGCCAGTAGTATAAGGAGGGGACAGGGTAGATCTCATGGC.

This clone was observed at least ten times. The read ends 3 residues shy of where the CDR3 ends; the end is completed using the germline J gene. The chain has TRBV11-2 and TRBJ2-2; no firm D call. The CDR3 runs 15 residues. With 2 bases removed from V and 2 bases from J, the gap between germline ends came to 9 bases. Per germline, CDR1 SGHAT and CDR2 FQNNGV. The CDR3 sequence: CASSLLWANTGELFF. The sequenced part of the CDR3 DNA is TGTGCCAGCAGCTTATTGTGGGCAAACACCGGGGAG.

This clone was counted at least ten times. CDR3 region: CASSSGLAYNEQFF. The CDR3 bases that were read are TGCGCCAGCAGCTCCGGACTGGCTTACAATGAG. The rearrangement links TRBV5-1 to TRBJ2-1; D possibly corresponds to TRBD2 (5 bases). The missing CDR3 end, 3 residues past where the read stops, is filled in from the germline J gene. Trimming left V 3 bases short and J 4 bases short, with 11 bases between. Germline loops: CDR1 SGHRS, CDR2 YFSETQ. The CDR3 spans 14 residues. Full variable domain (remainder filled in from reference TRBV5-1 and TRBJ2-1): KAGVTQTPRYLIKTRGQQVTLSCSPISGHRSVSWYQQTPGQGLQFLFEYFSETQRNKGNFPGRFSGRQFSNSRSEMNVSTLELGDSALYLCASSSGLAYNEQFFGPGTRLTVL.

In this sample, this clone turned up many times. Coverage ceases 3 residues before the CDR3 finishes, and the germline J gene fills in the end. The rearrangement uses TRBV20-1 and TRBJ2-7; D perhaps matches TRBD1 (7 bases). The CDR3 loop spans 13 amino acids. The germline V gene encodes CDR1 DFQATT and CDR2 SNEGSKA (reference sequence). Trimming pared 6 bases from V and 5 bases from J, leaving 17 bases between. The CDR3 DNA, read in part, is TGCAGTGCCCACTCGACAGGGAGGCACGAG. This sequence encodes CSAHSTGRHE. The full CDR3 protein is CSAHSTGRHEQYF.

This clone has ten or more counts. The read halts 3 residues ahead of the CDR3 end, with the missing end drawn from the germline J gene. The chain combines TRBV19 with TRBJ2-2, with TRBD2 as a possible D gene (5 bases). Germline CDR1 reads LNHDA; CDR2 reads SQIVND (reference sequence). The ends were cut back, 4 bases at V and 4 bases at J, with 10 bases in the middle. The CDR3 totals 14 residues. The CDR3: CASSTSGSTGELFF. The CDR3 DNA, read in part, is TGTGCCAGTAGTACCAGCGGTAGCACCGGGGAG.

This clone was observed at least ten times. The CDR3 extends 3 residues past the end of the read, so its final part is completed from the germline J gene. The chain joins TRBV20-1 to TRBJ2-7, with D tentatively TRBD2 (6 bases). The CDR3 is 15 residues long. Germline V lookup: CDR1 DFQATT, CDR2 SNEGSKA (reference sequence). The ends were cut back, 5 bases at V and 0 bases at J, with 17 bases in the middle. CDR3 DNA (partial): TGCAGTGCTCATAGTGCAGGGAGGAGCTCCTACGAG. Amino acid sequence: CSAHSAGRSSYE. The full CDR3 sequence reads CSAHSAGRSSYEQYF.

This clone appeared many times. The read gets to within 3 residues of the CDR3 end, and the germline J gene fills in the rest. The rearrangement uses TRBV2 and TRBJ2-1, with TRBD2 matching over 10 bases. There are 15 residues in the CDR3. The germline gives CDR1 SNHLY, CDR2 FYNNEI. The ends lost 2 bases at V and 9 bases at J; junction bases unmatched: 7. CDR3: CASSESGRASSEQFF. The covered CDR3 bases are TGTGCCAGCAGTGAAAGCGGGAGGGCCTCTAGTGAG.

This clone was seen repeatedly, ten times or more. The sequence runs out 3 residues before the end of the CDR3; the remainder is reconstructed from the germline J gene. V is TRBV5-6 and J is TRBJ1-2; TRBD1 matches at 10 bases. Losses at the gene ends were 2 bases for V and 4 bases for J; bases not matched to a gene: 5. This CDR3 region has 15 residues. Germline V CDR1 and CDR2: SGHDT, YYEEEE. The part of the CDR3 DNA that was read is TGTGCCAGCAGCTTTACGGGACAGGGGTTCTATGGC. Translating gives CASSFTGQGFYG. The full CDR3 protein reads CASSFTGQGFYGYTF.

This clone was detected ten times or more. The observed sequence ends 3 residues before the CDR3 terminus, with the missing tail filled in from the germline J gene. The rearrangement joins TRBV5-4 to TRBJ1-2, with 7 bases matching TRBD1. Germline assignment: CDR1 SGHNT and CDR2 YYREEE (reference sequence). The CDR3 spans 16 residues. The J segment lost 5 bases and the V segment lost 0 bases, leaving 10 bases of the junction unmatched. The CDR3 sequence is CASSLADLGGAYGYTF. The sequenced CDR3 bases are TGTGCCAGCAGCTTGGCCGATCTAGGGGGCGCATATGGC.